These 2 T cell receptor beta chains originate from one sample sequenced in a study of Ad26.COV2.S vaccination and SARS-CoV-2 variants. Treatment: around 19 received Ad26.COV2.S at low or high dose, single or two shots; about five received placebo; per-sample allocation not given. The study sampled participants on day 63 after the first vaccine or placebo injection. Measured with immunoSEQ multiplex PCR; TCRdb has only the in-frame clones, and not every one. Among some 460,000 clones listed, 80% to 90% were seen once. This specimen consisted of peripheral blood, obtained in a trial of Ad26.COV2.S vaccine versus placebo. Receptors were obtained from a person between 18 and 59 years old who received the Ad26.COV2.S COVID-19 vaccine or a placebo.

The chain has TRBV5-4 and TRBJ2-3; 7 positions match TRBD2. Germline V lookup: CDR1 SGHNT, CDR2 YYREEE (reference sequence). After removal of 4 bases from V and 3 bases from J, the junction contained 8 bases not matched to a gene. The CDR3 length is 15 residues. In DNA form, the CDR3 reads TGTGCCAGCAGCCCCGCTGGGGGGGGGACAGATACGCAGTATTTT. This sequence encodes CASSPAGGGTDTQYF.

The gene calls are TRBV10-3 and TRBJ1-2; 8 bases agree with TRBD1. Per the germline V gene, CDR1 is ENHRY and CDR2 is SYGVKD. The CDR3 contains 15 residues. Trimming cost V 2 bases and J 4 bases; bases outside gene matches: 6. CDR3 DNA: TGTGCCATCAGTGAGGGGTCAGGGGGCGGCTATGGCTACACCTTC. Translated: CAISEGSGGGYGYTF.